This passage covers 24 T cell receptor beta chains from one sample sequenced in a study of cytomegalovirus exposure and HLA in healthy donors. Amplification used 60 Vbeta primers and 13 Jbeta primers. Profiled with immunoSEQ multiplex PCR; TCRdb holds only in-frame clones, not every one. In the table there are 150,000 to 200,000 clones, about four fifths of which are singletons. Sequencing input: PBMCs. The receptors shown here come from a boy aged 2 to 10 in good health and CMV-seronegative.

This clone has just a few counts. The chain carries TRBV4-1 and TRBJ2-7; D is undetermined. The CDR3 has 15 residues. The germline V gene encodes CDR1 MGHRA and CDR2 YSYEKL. The V end lost 0 bases, the J end lost 3 bases, and 12 bases lay between the germline ends. The CDR3 sequence: CASSQDLNSFYEQYF. The CDR3 DNA follows: TGCGCCAGCAGCCAAGATTTGAACAGTTTCTACGAGCAGTACTTC.

The DNA of the CDR3 is TGCGCCAGCAGCCAAGTAGAGTGGAGCTCCTACAATGAGCAGTTCTTC. Translating gives CASSQVEWSSYNEQFF. The J gene is TRBJ2-1, the V gene TRBV4-1, with D unresolved. The germline V and J ends were trimmed by 1 base and 0 bases, with 10 bases remaining between them. Germline V CDR1 and CDR2: MGHRA, YSYEKL. This CDR3 comprises 16 residues.

The chain combines TRBV5-1 with TRBJ1-1; no clear D gene. The CDR3 length is 14 residues. The germline V gene has CDR1 SGHRS and CDR2 YFSETQ. V gave up 1 base and J gave up 7 bases, with 14 bases separating them. DNA of the CDR3: TGCGCCAGCAGCTTGACTCCTGAAGCCCATGAAGCTTTCTTT. As protein: CASSLTPEAHEAFF.

The gene calls are TRBV2 and TRBJ2-3, with 12 bases identical to TRBD2. The J segment lost 6 bases and the V segment lost 4 bases, leaving 5 bases of the junction unmatched. CDR3 length: 15 residues. The V gene's germline CDR1 is SNHLY and CDR2 FYNNEI. CDR3 coding DNA: TGTGCCAGCAGTGGACTAGCGGGAGTCATCGATACGCAGTATTTT. As protein: CASSGLAGVIDTQYF.

With respect to this clone: Distinct nucleotide sequences in the sample also encode this CDR3. This chain connects TRBV18 to TRBJ2-7, with 9 bases matching TRBD1. The CDR3 spans 14 residues. Trimming removed 6 bases from V and 5 bases from J; junction bases left unmatched: 8. CDR1 is KGHSH, CDR2 LQKENI, per germline. CDR3 residues: CASSPGTGNNEQYF. As DNA, the CDR3 is TGTGCCAGCTCCCCCGGGACAGGGAACAACGAGCAGTACTTC.

This chain links TRBV6-1 with TRBJ2-5; weak D call: TRBD1 (6 bases). Between the trimmed V and J ends, which lost 11 bases and 5 bases, there was a span of 24 bases. Per germline, CDR1 MNHNS and CDR2 SASEGT. There are 15 residues in the CDR3. The DNA for the CDR3 is TGTGCCGCTTCCATACCCGGTGGGGGCCGGGAGACCCAGTACTTC. Translating gives CAASIPGGGRETQYF.

The V gene is TRBV11-2, the J gene TRBJ1-1; no definite D call. CDR1 is SGHAT and CDR2 is FQNNGV in the germline V gene. The CDR3 covers 16 residues. Trimming left V 4 bases short and J 0 bases short, with 15 bases between. CDR3 loop: CASSSIRGTMNTEAFF. The CDR3 DNA reads TGTGCCAGCAGCTCCATCAGAGGTACCATGAACACTGAAGCTTTCTTT.

The rearrangement uses TRBV7-2 and TRBJ2-1; 7 nucleotides align to TRBD1. CDR3 length: 15 amino acids. Germline CDR1 SGHTA, CDR2 FQGNSA. Trimming took 5 bases from V and 2 from J; bases not matched to a gene: 6. Here the CDR3 reads CASSLTGTAYNEQFF. DNA of the CDR3: TGTGCCAGCAGCCTAACCGGGACAGCCTACAATGAGCAGTTCTTC.

This rearrangement joins TRBV9 to TRBJ2-1; 10 positions agree with TRBD2. CDR1 and CDR2 (germline): SGDLS, YYNGEE. CDR3 length: 15 amino acids. The J segment lost 6 bases and the V segment lost 2 bases, leaving 5 bases of the junction unmatched. The CDR3 bases are TGTGCCAGCAGCGTCCCTCTAGCGGGAGTCAATGAGCAGTTCTTC. Translating gives CASSVPLAGVNEQFF.

The chain combines TRBV4-1 with TRBJ1-3; 9 nucleotides align to TRBD1. CDR3 length equals 15 residues. V dropped 4 bases and J dropped 4; count of bases not matched to a gene: 5. Germline loops: CDR1 MGHRA, CDR2 YSYEKL. For the CDR3, the DNA is TGCGCCAGCAGCCCCGGACAGGGGACGGGAAACACCATATATTTT. Encoded protein: CASSPGQGTGNTIYF.

J is TRBJ2-1 and V is TRBV4-1; 14 bases are a match to TRBD2. Looked up from germline, CDR1 is MGHRA and CDR2 is YSYEKL. The CDR3 is 17 residues long. The trim removed 4 bases at V and 8 bases at J, leaving 10 bases unmatched. For the CDR3, the DNA is TGCGCCAGCAGCCCGAGACTAGCGGGAGGGCCGTATCATGAGCAGTTCTTC. This codes for CASSPRLAGGPYHEQFF.

The rearrangement links TRBV25-1 to TRBJ1-1; TRBD1 matches at 8 bases. CDR3 length equals 15 residues. After removal of 3 bases from V and 5 bases from J, the junction contained 8 bases not matched to a gene. Germline loops: CDR1 MGHDK, CDR2 SYGVNS. The CDR3 DNA sequence: TGTGCCAGCAGTGATCTACGGACAGGGAGGACTGAAGCTTTCTTT. This codes for CASSDLRTGRTEAFF.

The chain uses TRBV6-1 and TRBJ1-1; 8 bases fit TRBD1. V shed 7 bases, J shed 5 bases, and the junction held 12 bases outside the gene matches. CDR1 MNHNS and CDR2 SASEGT come from the germline V gene. The CDR3 spans 15 residues. This CDR3 reads CASNGVRGLGTEAFF. CDR3 sequence (DNA): TGTGCCAGCAATGGGGTCAGGGGGCTAGGGACTGAAGCTTTCTTT.

The chain couples TRBV5-1 to TRBJ2-2; 8 bases align to TRBD1. The CDR3 is 17 amino acids. In germline, CDR1 is SGHRS, CDR2 YFSETQ. Trimming took 0 bases from V and 2 from J; bases not matched to a gene: 6. CDR3 in amino acids: CASSLAGDRINTGELFF. The CDR3 bases are TGCGCCAGCAGCTTGGCGGGGGACAGGATAAACACCGGGGAGCTGTTTTTT. Based on the CDR3 plus reference TRBV5-1 and TRBJ2-2, the full variable domain is KAGVTQTPRYLIKTRGQQVTLSCSPISGHRSVSWYQQTPGQGLQFLFEYFSETQRNKGNFPGRFSGRQFSNSRSEMNVSTLELGDSALYLCASSLAGDRINTGELFFGEGSRLTVL.

The rearrangement joins TRBV18 to TRBJ2-1, with 9 nucleotides matching TRBD2. Germline lookup yields CDR1 KGHSH and CDR2 LQKENI. The CDR3 is made up of 16 amino acids. The trim removed 0 bases at V and 8 bases at J, leaving 8 bases unmatched. The CDR3, as DNA: TGTGCCAGCTCACCACCTAGCGGGAGACGTAGTGATGAGCAGTTCTTC. Encoded protein: CASSPPSGRRSDEQFF.

This clone has only one observation. The CDR3 spells CASSGTGGEAQHF. CDR3 nucleotide sequence: TGTGCCAGCAGCGGGACAGGGGGGGAGGCCCAGCATTTT. The chain employs TRBV28 and TRBJ1-5, with 11 bases matching TRBD1. With V trimmed by 6 bases and J by 11 bases, 6 bases remained unmatched. Germline lookup yields CDR1 MDHEN and CDR2 SYDVKM. The CDR3 runs to 13 residues. Combining the CDR3 with reference TRBV28 and TRBJ1-5 gives the whole variable domain DVKVTQSSRYLVKRTGEKVFLECVQDMDHENMFWYRQDPGLGLRLIYFSYDVKMKEKGDIPEGYSVSREKKERFSLILESASTNQTSMYLCASSGTGGEAQHFGDGTRLSIL.

This clone was detected only a few times. V and J are TRBV19 and TRBJ1-1; D possibly corresponds to TRBD1 (5 bases). The germline V gene encodes CDR1 LNHDA and CDR2 SQIVND (reference sequence). The CDR3 totals 14 residues. Trimming cost V 5 bases and J 2 bases, with 12 bases left between them. Here the CDR3 DNA reads TGTGCCAGTAGTTCTCAGGGTAGCAACACTGAAGCTTTCTTT. It translates to CASSSQGSNTEAFF. Using reference TRBV19 and TRBJ1-1 for the parts outside the CDR3, the full variable domain is DGGITQSPKYLFRKEGQNVTLSCEQNLNHDAMYWYRQDPGQGLRLIYYSQIVNDFQKGDIAEGYSVSREKKESFPLTVTSAQKNPTAFYLCASSSQGSNTEAFFGQGTRLTVV.

This chain connects TRBV18 to TRBJ2-7, with no clear D. The CDR3 sequence is 16 residues long. Germline values: CDR1 KGHSH, CDR2 LQKENI. V gave up 5 bases and J gave up 7 bases, with 24 bases separating them. The DNA for the CDR3 is TGTGCCAGCTCATCGGCACCACTTCGAGACAAGTGGGAGCAGTACTTC. It codes for CASSSAPLRDKWEQYF.

This clone came up a few times. The J gene is TRBJ2-1, the V gene TRBV10-2; TRBD2 matches 10 bases. The germline V gene has CDR1 WSHSY and CDR2 SAAADI. V lost 6 bases to trimming and J lost 1 base; unmatched junction nucleotides: 9. The CDR3 runs to 17 residues. CDR3 nucleotide sequence: TGCGCCAGCAGGGTGGCTAGCGGGAGAAGGTCCTACAATGAGCAGTTCTTC. Its protein is CASRVASGRRSYNEQFF.

This clone has just a few counts. The V gene is TRBV28, the J gene TRBJ2-5; 9 bases match TRBD1. J gave up 5 bases and V 8 bases, and 12 bases lay outside the gene matches. Per germline, CDR1 MDHEN and CDR2 SYDVKM. CDR3 length equals 15 residues. As DNA, the CDR3 is TGTGCCAGCCGGACTTCAGGACAGGGGCGGGAGACCCAGTACTTC. Translating gives CASRTSGQGRETQYF. The whole variable domain, remainder taken from reference TRBV28 and TRBJ2-5, is DVKVTQSSRYLVKRTGEKVFLECVQDMDHENMFWYRQDPGLGLRLIYFSYDVKMKEKGDIPEGYSVSREKKERFSLILESASTNQTSMYLCASRTSGQGRETQYFGPGTRLLVL.

The chain uses TRBV9 and TRBJ2-7, with unresolved D. CDR3 length: 16 residues. Trimming pared 1 base from V and 1 base from J, leaving 15 bases between. Germline CDR1 SGDLS, CDR2 YYNGEE. The CDR3 DNA sequence: TGTGCCAGCAGCGTAAGAGCTGATTCACCTTCCTACGAGCAGTACTTC. Translating gives CASSVRADSPSYEQYF.

This clone was observed once. The gene calls are TRBV5-1 and TRBJ1-4; 7 nucleotides match TRBD1. CDR3 length: 15 residues. The germline V gene has CDR1 SGHRS and CDR2 YFSETQ. The V and J ends lost 0 bases and 3 bases, in that order; junction bases with no gene match: 2. The chain's CDR3 is CASSLEGAANEKLFF. The CDR3 DNA reads as TGCGCCAGCAGCTTGGAGGGGGCAGCTAATGAAAAACTGTTTTTT.

In DNA, the CDR3 is TGTGCCAGCAGCCCACTAGCGGGGGACTACAATGAGCAGTTCTTC. Residues: CASSPLAGDYNEQFF. This chain links TRBV7-9 with TRBJ2-1, with TRBD2 identical over 11 bases. After removal of 5 bases from V and 3 bases from J, the junction contained 3 bases not matched to a gene. There are 15 residues in the CDR3. CDR1 SEHNR and CDR2 FQNEAQ come from the germline V gene (reference sequence).

The chain carries TRBV5-4 and TRBJ2-7; 14 bases match TRBD2. With 4 bases clipped from V and 0 bases from J, the junction kept 6 bases outside the gene matches. The CDR3 covers 17 residues. The germline V gene encodes CDR1 SGHNT and CDR2 YYREEE (reference sequence). The DNA of the CDR3 is TGTGCCAGCAGCGGCGGGACTAGCGGGAGAAGCTCCTACGAGCAGTACTTC. Encoded protein: CASSGGTSGRSSYEQYF.